The TCR beta chain under discussion was sequenced for a study of vaccination effects on CD4 cells after COVID-19. General study results and limits: In vaccinees who were healthy, merely 1 out of 255 vaccine-induced clones cross-reacted with common cold coronaviruses. At late timepoints after vaccination, vaccine- and infection-induced clones shrank markedly. Few convalescent patients and no early post-infection timepoints were included in the study.

Generated by immunoSEQ multiplex PCR, the TCRdb table keeps only in-frame clones and is missing some. The repertoire has about 79,000 clones, 70% to 75% of them found once; the top ten carry around 1.5%. The CDR3 covers 17 residues. Looked up from germline, CDR1 is SGHRS and CDR2 is YFSETQ. The ends were cut back, 2 bases at V and 0 bases at J, with 15 bases in the middle. Antigen-specific CD4+ T cell clonotypes were called by their expansion after viral peptide-pool culture in ViraFEST. CD4+ T cell isolation took place after approximately 11 days of culture. According to the study, vaccine recipients showed no prior SARS-CoV-2 infection and negative nucleocapsid antibodies. Points on this clone: Its antigen is undetermined.

This TCR was recovered from a human donor who received a COVID-19 vaccine. V and J are TRBV5-1 and TRBJ1-3, with no clear D. The source was CD4+ T cells from PBMCs cultured with HCoV-229E spike peptides, collected before COVID-19 vaccination. The CDR3 bases are TGCGCCAGCAGCTTCAACCCCGACCGGAGCTCTGGAAACACCATATATTTT. It encodes CASSFNPDRSSGNTIYF.